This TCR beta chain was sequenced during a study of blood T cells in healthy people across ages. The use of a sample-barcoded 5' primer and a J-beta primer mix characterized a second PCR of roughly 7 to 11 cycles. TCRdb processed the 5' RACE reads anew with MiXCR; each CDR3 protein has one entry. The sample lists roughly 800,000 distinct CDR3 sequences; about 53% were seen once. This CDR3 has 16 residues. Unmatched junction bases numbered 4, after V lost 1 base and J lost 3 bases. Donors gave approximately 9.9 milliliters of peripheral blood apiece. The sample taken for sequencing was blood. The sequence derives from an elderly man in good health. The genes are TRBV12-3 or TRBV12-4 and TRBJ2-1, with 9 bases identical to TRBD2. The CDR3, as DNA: TGTGCCAGCAGTTTAGTCGGACTAGCGCACTACAATGAGCAGTTCTTC. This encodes CASSLVGLAHYNEQFF.